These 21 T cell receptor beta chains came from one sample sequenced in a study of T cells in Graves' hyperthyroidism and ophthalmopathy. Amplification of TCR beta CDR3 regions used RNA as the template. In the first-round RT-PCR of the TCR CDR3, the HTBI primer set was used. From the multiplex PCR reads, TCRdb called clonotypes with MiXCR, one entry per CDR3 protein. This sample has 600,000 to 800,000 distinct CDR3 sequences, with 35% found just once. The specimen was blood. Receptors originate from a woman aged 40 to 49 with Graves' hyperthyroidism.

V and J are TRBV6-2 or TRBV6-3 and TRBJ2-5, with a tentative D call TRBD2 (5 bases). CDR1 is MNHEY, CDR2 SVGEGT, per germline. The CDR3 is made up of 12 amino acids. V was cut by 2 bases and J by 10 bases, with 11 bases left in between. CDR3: CASSYSMEVQYF. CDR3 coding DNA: TGTGCCAGCAGTTACAGCATGGAGGTCCAGTACTTC.

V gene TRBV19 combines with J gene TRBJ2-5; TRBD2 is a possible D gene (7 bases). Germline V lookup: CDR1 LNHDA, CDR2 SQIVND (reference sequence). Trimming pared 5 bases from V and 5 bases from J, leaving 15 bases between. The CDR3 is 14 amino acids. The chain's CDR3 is CASSGGAQGETQYF. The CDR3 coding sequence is TGTGCCAGTAGTGGGGGGGCGCAGGGGGAGACCCAGTACTTC.

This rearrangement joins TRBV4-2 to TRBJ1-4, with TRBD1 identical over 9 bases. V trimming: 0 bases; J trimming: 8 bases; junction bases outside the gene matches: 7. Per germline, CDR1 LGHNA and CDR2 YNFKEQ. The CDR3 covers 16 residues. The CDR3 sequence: CASSQDQQGAGEKLFF. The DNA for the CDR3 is TGTGCCAGCAGCCAAGATCAACAGGGGGCAGGGGAAAAACTGTTTTTT.

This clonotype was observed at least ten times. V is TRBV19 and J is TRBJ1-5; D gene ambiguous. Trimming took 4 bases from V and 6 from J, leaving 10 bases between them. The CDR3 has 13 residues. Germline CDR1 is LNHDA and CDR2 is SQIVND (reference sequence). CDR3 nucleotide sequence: TGTGCCAGTAGTACCGTACGGAGTCAGCCCCAGCATTTT. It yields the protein CASSTVRSQPQHF.

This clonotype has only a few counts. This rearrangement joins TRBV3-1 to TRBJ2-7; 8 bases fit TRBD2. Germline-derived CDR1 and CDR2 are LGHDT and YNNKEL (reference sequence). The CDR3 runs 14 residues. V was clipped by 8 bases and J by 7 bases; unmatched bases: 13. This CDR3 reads CASCSGTRSLEQYF. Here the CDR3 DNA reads TGTGCCAGCTGCTCCGGGACTAGATCGTTAGAGCAGTACTTC.

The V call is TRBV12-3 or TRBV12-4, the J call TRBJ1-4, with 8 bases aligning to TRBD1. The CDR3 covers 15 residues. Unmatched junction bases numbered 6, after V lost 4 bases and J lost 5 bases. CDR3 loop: CASSWNRDRNEKLFF. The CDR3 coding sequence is TGTGCCAGCAGTTGGAACCGGGACAGGAATGAAAAACTGTTTTTT.

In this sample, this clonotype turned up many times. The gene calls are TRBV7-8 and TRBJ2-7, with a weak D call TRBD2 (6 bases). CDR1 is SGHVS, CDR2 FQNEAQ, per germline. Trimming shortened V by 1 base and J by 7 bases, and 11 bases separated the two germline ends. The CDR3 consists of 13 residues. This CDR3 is CASSLVGRGEQYF. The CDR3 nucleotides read TGTGCCAGCAGCTTAGTCGGGAGAGGGGAGCAGTACTTC. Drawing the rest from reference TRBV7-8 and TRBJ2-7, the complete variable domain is GAGVSQSPRYKVAKRGQDVALRCDPISGHVSLFWYQQALGQGPEFLTYFQNEAQLDKSGLPSDRFFAERPEGSVSTLKIQRTQQEDSAVYLCASSLVGRGEQYFGPGTRLTVT.

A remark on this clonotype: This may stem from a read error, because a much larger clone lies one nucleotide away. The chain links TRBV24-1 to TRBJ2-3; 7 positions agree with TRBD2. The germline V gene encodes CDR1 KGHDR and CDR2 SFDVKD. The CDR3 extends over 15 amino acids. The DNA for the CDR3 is TGTGCCGCCAGTCATAGGACTAGTTCTTCGGATACGCAGTATTTT. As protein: CAASHRTSSSDTQYF.

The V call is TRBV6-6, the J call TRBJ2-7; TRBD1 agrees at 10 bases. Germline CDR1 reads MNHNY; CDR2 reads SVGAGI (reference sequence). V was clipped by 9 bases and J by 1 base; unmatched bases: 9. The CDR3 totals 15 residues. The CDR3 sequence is CARTGGYAASYEQYF. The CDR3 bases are TGTGCCAGGACAGGGGGCTACGCCGCATCCTACGAGCAGTACTTC.

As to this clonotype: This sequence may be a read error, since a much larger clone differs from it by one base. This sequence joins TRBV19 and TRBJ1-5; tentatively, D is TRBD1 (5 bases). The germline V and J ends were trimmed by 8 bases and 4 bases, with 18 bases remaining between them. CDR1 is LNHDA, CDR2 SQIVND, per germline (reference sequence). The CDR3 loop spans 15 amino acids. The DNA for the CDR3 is TGTGCCAGTCCCTCCCTTCAGGGAGGGAATCAGCCCCAGCATTTT. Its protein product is CASPSLQGGNQPQHF.

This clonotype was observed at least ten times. The CDR3 region has the DNA TGTGCCAGCAGTTACTCGTGGGAGTCCTACGAGCAGTACTTC. Its translation is CASSYSWESYEQYF. The genes are TRBV6-6 and TRBJ2-7; weak D call: TRBD2 (5 bases). Per germline, CDR1 MNHNY and CDR2 SVGAGI (reference sequence). V lost 0 bases and J 1 base, leaving 7 bases between the germline ends. The CDR3 is 14 residues long.

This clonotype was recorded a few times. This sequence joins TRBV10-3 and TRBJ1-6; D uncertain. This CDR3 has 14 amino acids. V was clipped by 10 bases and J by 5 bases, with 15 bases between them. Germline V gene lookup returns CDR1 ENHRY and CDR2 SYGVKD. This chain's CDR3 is CASIGRRNNSPLHF. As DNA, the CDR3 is TGTGCCAGCATAGGGAGACGCAATAATTCACCCCTCCACTTT.

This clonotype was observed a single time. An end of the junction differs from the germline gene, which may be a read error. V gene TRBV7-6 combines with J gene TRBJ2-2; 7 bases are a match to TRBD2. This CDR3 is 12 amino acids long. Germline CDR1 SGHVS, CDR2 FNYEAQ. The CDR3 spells CASSSQWGGLFF. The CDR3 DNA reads TGTGCCAGCAGCTCCCAATGGGGGGGGCTGTTTTTT.

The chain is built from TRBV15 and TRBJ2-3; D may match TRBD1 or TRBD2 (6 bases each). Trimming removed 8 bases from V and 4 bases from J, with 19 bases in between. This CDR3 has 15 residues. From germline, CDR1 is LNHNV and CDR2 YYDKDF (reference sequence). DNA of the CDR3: TGTGCCACCTCAAAACCCGGGGGCGCGGCAGATACGCAGTATTTT. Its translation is CATSKPGGAADTQYF.

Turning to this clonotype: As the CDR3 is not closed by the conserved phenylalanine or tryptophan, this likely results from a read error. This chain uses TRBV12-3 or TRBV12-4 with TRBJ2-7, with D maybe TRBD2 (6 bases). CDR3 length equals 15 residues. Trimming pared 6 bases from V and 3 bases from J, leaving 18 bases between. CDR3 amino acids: CASSLATGRLYEQYL. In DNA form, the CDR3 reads TGTGCCAGCAGCCTAGCGACGGGTCGCCTCTACGAGCAGTACCTC.

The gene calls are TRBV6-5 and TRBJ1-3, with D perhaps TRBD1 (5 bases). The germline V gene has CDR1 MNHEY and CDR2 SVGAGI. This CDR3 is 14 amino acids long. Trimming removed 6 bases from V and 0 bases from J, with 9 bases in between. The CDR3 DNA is TGTGCCAGCAGAAGGACAACCTCTGGAAACACCATATATTTT. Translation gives CASRRTTSGNTIYF.

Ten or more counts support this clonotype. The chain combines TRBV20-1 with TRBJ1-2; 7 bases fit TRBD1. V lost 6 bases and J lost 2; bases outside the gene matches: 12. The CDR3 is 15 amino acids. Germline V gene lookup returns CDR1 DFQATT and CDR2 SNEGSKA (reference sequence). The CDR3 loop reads CSATGTELANYGYTF. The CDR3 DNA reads TGCAGTGCCACCGGGACAGAGCTAGCAAACTATGGCTACACCTTC.

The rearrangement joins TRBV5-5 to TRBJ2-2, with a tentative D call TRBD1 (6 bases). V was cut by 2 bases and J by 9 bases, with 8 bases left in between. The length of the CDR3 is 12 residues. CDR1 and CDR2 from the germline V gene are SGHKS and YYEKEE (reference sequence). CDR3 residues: CASSLRDRELFF. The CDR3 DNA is TGTGCCAGCAGCTTACGGGACAGGGAGCTGTTTTTT.

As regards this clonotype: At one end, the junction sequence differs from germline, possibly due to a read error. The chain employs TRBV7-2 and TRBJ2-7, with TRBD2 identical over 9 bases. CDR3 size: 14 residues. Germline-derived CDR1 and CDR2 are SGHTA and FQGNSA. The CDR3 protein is CASSRPGLATQGGF. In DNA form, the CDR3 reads TGTGCCAGCAGCCGGCCGGGACTAGCAACCCAAGGGGGATTC. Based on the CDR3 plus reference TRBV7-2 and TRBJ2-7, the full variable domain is GAGVSQSPSNKVTEKGKDVELRCDPISGHTALYWYRQSLGQGLEFLIYFQGNSAPDKSGLPSDRFSAERTGGSVSTLTIQRTQQEDSAVYLCASSRPGLATQGGFGPGTRLTVT.

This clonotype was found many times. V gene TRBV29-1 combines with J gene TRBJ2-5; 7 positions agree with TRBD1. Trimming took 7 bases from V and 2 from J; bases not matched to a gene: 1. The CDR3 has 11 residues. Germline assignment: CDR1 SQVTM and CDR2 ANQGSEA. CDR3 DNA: TGCAGCGGGACAGGACAAGAGACCCAGTACTTC. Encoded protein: CSGTGQETQYF.

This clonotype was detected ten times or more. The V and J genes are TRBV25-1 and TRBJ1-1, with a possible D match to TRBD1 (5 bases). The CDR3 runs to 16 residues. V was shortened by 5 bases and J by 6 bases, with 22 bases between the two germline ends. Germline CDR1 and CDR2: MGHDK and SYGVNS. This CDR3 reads CASSSLPLTEVAEAFF. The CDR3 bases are TGTGCCAGCAGTTCCCTCCCCTTGACAGAAGTCGCTGAAGCTTTCTTT.